Presented here are 2 T cell receptor beta chains from one specimen sequenced in a study of blood T cell repertoires in COVID-19. Assay used: immunoSEQ multiplex PCR; TCRdb lists only in-frame clones, some missing. The sample has some 150,000 clones; around nine tenths are singletons. The specimen was peripheral blood. The receptors shown here come from a human donor in a cohort sampled during active COVID-19.

The chain recombines TRBV19 with TRBJ2-3; the match to TRBD2 covers 8 bases. Germline CDR1 LNHDA, CDR2 SQIVND (reference sequence). The trim removed 11 bases at V and 5 bases at J, leaving 6 bases unmatched. This CDR3 spans 12 amino acids. The CDR3 here is CAGTSQGDTQYF. The DNA for the CDR3 is TGTGCCGGGACTAGTCAGGGAGATACGCAGTATTTT.

Many counts were recorded for this clone. This chain connects TRBV6-6 to TRBJ1-5; no clear D. This CDR3 spans 16 amino acids. Trimming took 4 bases from V and 0 from J, leaving 13 bases between them. CDR1 MNHNY and CDR2 SVGAGI come from the germline V gene (reference sequence). CDR3 region: CASSLAAGDSNQPQHF. The DNA of the CDR3 is TGTGCCAGCAGTTTGGCGGCGGGAGATAGCAATCAGCCCCAGCATTTT.